These T cell receptor beta chains were read from a single sample in a study of cytomegalovirus exposure and HLA in healthy donors. Sequenced by immunoSEQ multiplex PCR; TCRdb stores in-frame clones only, minus some. The table includes 150,000 to 200,000 clones, over 70% detected once. The sample consisted of PBMCs. These receptors were obtained from a woman in her twenties or thirties in good health and CMV-seronegative. The CDR3 runs from the conserved cysteine through the conserved F or W. A D gene is named only where the DNA matches it firmly. Clone size is not always given. Where it is, it says once, few, many or a class for expanded clones.

size: NA
V: TRBV6-5
D: NA
J: TRBJ2-7
CDR3: CASSYGTGFSYEQYF
DNA: TGTGCCAGCAGTTACGGAACGGGATTCTCCTACGAGCAGTACTTC

size: NA
V: TRBV28
D: NA
J: TRBJ1-6
CDR3: CASTAAGSYNSPLHF
DNA: TGTGCCAGCACCGCCGCGGGCTCCTATAATTCACCCCTCCACTTT

size: few
V: TRBV4-1
D: NA
J: TRBJ1-4
CDR3: CASSRWGAANEKLFF
DNA: TGCGCCAGCAGCCGATGGGGCGCTGCTAATGAAAAACTGTTTTTT

size: NA
V: TRBV30
D: TRBD1
J: TRBJ1-3
CDR3: CAWGAGQGGNTIYF
DNA: TGTGCCTGGGGGGCCGGACAGGGTGGAAACACCATATATTTT

size: NA
V: TRBV13
D: NA
J: TRBJ1-1
CDR3: CASSLGLNTEAFF
DNA: TGTGCCAGCAGCTTAGGCCTTAACACTGAAGCTTTCTTT

size: few
V: TRBV11-3
D: NA
J: TRBJ2-7
CDR3: CASSFKHGEQYF
DNA: TGTGCCAGCAGCTTCAAACACGGGGAGCAGTACTTC

size: NA
V: TRBV13
D: TRBD1
J: TRBJ1-6
CDR3: CASSLGLARGQPDSPLHF
DNA: TGTGCCAGCAGCTTAGGCCTGGCCAGGGGGCAGCCTGATTCACCCCTCCACTTT

size: NA
V: TRBV2
D: TRBD1
J: TRBJ2-2
CDR3: CASCPDRGETGELFF
DNA: TGTGCCAGCTGCCCGGACAGGGGAGAAACCGGGGAGCTGTTTTTT

size: once
V: TRBV28
D: TRBD1
J: TRBJ2-6
CDR3: CASSRGTGFSGANGLTF
DNA: TGTGCCAGCAGTCGGGGGACAGGGTTCTCTGGGGCCAACGGCCTGACTTTC

size: NA
V: TRBV2
D: NA
J: TRBJ1-4
CDR3: CANSEGLRAGKLFF
DNA: TGTGCCAACAGTGAGGGTCTCAGGGCAGGGAAACTGTTTTTT

size: NA
V: TRBV20-1
D: TRBD1
J: TRBJ1-1
CDR3: CSADRVPEAFF
DNA: TGCAGTGCTGACAGGGTACCGGAGGCTTTCTTT

size: NA
V: TRBV7-2
D: TRBD1
J: TRBJ1-6
CDR3: CASSFFLGQGRNSPLHF
DNA: TGTGCCAGCAGCTTTTTCCTGGGACAGGGTAGAAATTCACCCCTCCACTTT

size: NA
V: TRBV29-1
D: NA
J: TRBJ1-1
CDR3: CSSRQGRYTEAFF
DNA: TGCAGCTCAAGGCAGGGAAGGTACACTGAAGCTTTCTTT

size: NA
V: TRBV28
D: TRBD1
J: TRBJ2-6
CDR3: CASRAGTGAGANVLTF
DNA: TGTGCCAGCAGAGCCGGGACAGGGGCCGGGGCCAACGTCCTGACTTTC

size: few
V: TRBV28
D: NA
J: TRBJ1-2
CDR3: CASGRGAGYGYTF
DNA: TGTGCCAGCGGGCGGGGGGCAGGCTATGGCTACACCTTC

size: NA
V: TRBV6-5
D: TRBD1
J: TRBJ1-2
CDR3: CASSSPGQGYYGYTF
DNA: TGTGCCAGCAGTTCACCGGGACAGGGGTATTATGGCTACACCTTC

size: NA
V: TRBV10-3
D: TRBD1
J: TRBJ2-5
CDR3: CATEDRGGETQYF
DNA: TGTGCCACCGAAGACAGGGGGGGAGAGACCCAGTACTTC

size: NA
V: TRBV18
D: NA
J: TRBJ1-1
CDR3: CASSPQGETEAFF
DNA: TGTGCCAGCTCACCACAGGGGGAGACTGAAGCTTTCTTT

size: NA
V: TRBV5-8
D: TRBD2
J: TRBJ2-2
CDR3: CASSYTGLAGGELFF
DNA: TGTGCCAGCAGCTACACCGGACTAGCTGGCGGGGAGCTGTTTTTT

size: NA
V: TRBV14
D: TRBD1
J: TRBJ1-1
CDR3: CASSQGLRGTGELPRGTEAFF
DNA: TGTGCCAGCAGCCAAGGCCTTCGCGGGACAGGGGAGCTTCCGAGGGGCACTGAAGCTTTCTTT

size: NA
V: TRBV2
D: NA
J: TRBJ1-1
CDR3: CASSVDWTEAFF
DNA: TGTGCCAGCAGCGTCGACTGGACTGAAGCTTTCTTT

size: once
V: TRBV10-3
D: NA
J: TRBJ2-1
CDR3: CAISVGGINSEQFF
DNA: TGTGCCATCAGTGTGGGAGGAATTAATAGTGAGCAGTTCTTC

size: NA
V: TRBV5-1
D: NA
J: TRBJ1-2
CDR3: CASSLGAAYYGYTF
DNA: TGCGCCAGCAGCTTGGGGGCAGCCTACTATGGCTACACCTTC

size: NA
V: TRBV11-2
D: NA
J: TRBJ2-7
CDR3: CASSSLGEQYF
DNA: TGTGCCAGCAGTAGCCTTGGCGAGCAGTACTTC

size: NA
V: TRBV25-1
D: NA
J: TRBJ1-4
CDR3: CASSASQGTAEKLFF
DNA: TGTGCCAGCAGTGCGTCTCAGGGTACGGCTGAAAAACTGTTTTTT

size: few
V: TRBV5-6
D: TRBD2
J: TRBJ2-2
CDR3: CASSLEWAGGIVGELFF
DNA: TGTGCCAGCAGCTTGGAGTGGGCGGGGGGGATCGTCGGGGAGCTGTTTTTT

size: NA
V: TRBV13
D: NA
J: TRBJ2-3
CDR3: CASSSRADTQYF
DNA: TGTGCCAGCAGCTCTCGCGCAGATACGCAGTATTTT

size: NA
V: TRBV6-5
D: NA
J: TRBJ1-2
CDR3: CATARGGSDYGYTF
DNA: TGTGCCACGGCCCGGGGGGGGTCTGACTATGGCTACACCTTC

size: few
V: TRBV6-6
D: TRBD2
J: TRBJ2-5
CDR3: CASLLAGAQETQYF
DNA: TGTGCCAGCCTCCTAGCGGGGGCCCAAGAGACCCAGTACTTC

size: NA
V: TRBV10-3
D: TRBD2
J: TRBJ2-3
CDR3: CAISGGLQKTTDTQYF
DNA: TGTGCCATCAGTGGGGGACTACAAAAGACCACAGATACGCAGTATTTT

size: NA
V: TRBV27
D: TRBD2
J: TRBJ2-5
CDR3: CASRPSGGGETQYF
DNA: TGTGCCAGCAGGCCTAGCGGGGGTGGTGAGACCCAGTACTTC

size: NA
V: TRBV18
D: TRBD1
J: TRBJ2-1
CDR3: CASSPQGGLLVEQFF
DNA: TGTGCCAGCTCACCACAAGGGGGCTTGTTAGTTGAGCAGTTCTTC

size: NA
V: TRBV19
D: NA
J: TRBJ1-1
CDR3: CASSIDPPTTGTEAFF
DNA: TGTGCCAGTAGTATAGATCCCCCCACTACGGGAACTGAAGCTTTCTTT

size: NA
V: TRBV29-1
D: TRBD2
J: TRBJ2-2
CDR3: CSVPSGGNTGELFF
DNA: TGCAGCGTCCCTAGCGGGGGGAACACCGGGGAGCTGTTTTTT

size: few
V: TRBV19
D: NA
J: TRBJ2-3
CDR3: CASSTERDTQYF
DNA: TGTGCCAGTAGTACGGAGAGAGATACGCAGTATTTT

size: NA
V: TRBV5-4
D: NA
J: TRBJ2-2
CDR3: CASSLWTPGTGELFF
DNA: TGTGCCAGCAGCTTGTGGACACCGGGCACCGGGGAGCTGTTTTTT

size: NA
V: TRBV10-3
D: TRBD2
J: TRBJ2-2
CDR3: CAIRSSGGFNTGELFF
DNA: TGTGCCATCAGGTCTAGCGGGGGGTTTAACACCGGGGAGCTGTTTTTT

size: NA
V: TRBV15
D: TRBD2
J: TRBJ2-7
CDR3: CATSPGGSGVIEQYF
DNA: TGTGCCACCAGCCCTGGGGGTAGCGGGGTGATCGAGCAGTACTTC

size: NA
V: TRBV30
D: NA
J: TRBJ1-3
CDR3: CAWSVQDRGNTIYF
DNA: TGTGCCTGGAGTGTACAAGACAGAGGAAACACCATATATTTT

size: NA
V: TRBV18
D: NA
J: TRBJ2-7
CDR3: CASSVGQGSYEQYF
DNA: TGTGCCAGCTCGGTCGGCCAGGGAAGCTACGAGCAGTACTTC

size: NA
V: TRBV5-1
D: TRBD1
J: TRBJ1-1
CDR3: CASSGTGYTEAFF
DNA: TGCGCCAGCAGCGGGACAGGTTACACTGAAGCTTTCTTT

size: NA
V: TRBV7-9
D: NA
J: TRBJ1-3
CDR3: CASRGRGHQSSGNTIYF
DNA: TGTGCCAGCAGGGGTCGTGGACACCAGAGCTCTGGAAACACCATATATTTT

size: NA
V: TRBV5-1
D: NA
J: TRBJ1-2
CDR3: CASSLAGNTNYGYTF
DNA: TGCGCCAGCAGCTTGGCGGGTAATACAAACTATGGCTACACCTTC

size: NA
V: TRBV5-1
D: TRBD1
J: TRBJ1-4
CDR3: CASSLDKGANEKLFF
DNA: TGCGCCAGCAGCTTGGACAAGGGGGCCAATGAAAAACTGTTTTTT

size: NA
V: TRBV28
D: NA
J: TRBJ2-1
CDR3: CASSLQDKNEQFF
DNA: TGTGCCAGCAGTTTACAAGACAAGAATGAGCAGTTCTTC

size: NA
V: TRBV5-1
D: NA
J: TRBJ1-1
CDR3: CASADGNEAFF
DNA: TGCGCCAGCGCCGACGGGAATGAAGCTTTCTTT

size: few
V: TRBV5-4
D: NA
J: TRBJ1-6
CDR3: CASSLRGQYNSPLHF
DNA: TGTGCCAGCAGCTTGCGAGGCCAGTATAATTCACCCCTCCACTTT

size: medium-sized
V: TRBV9
D: TRBD1
J: TRBJ1-1
CDR3: CASSTGGPEAFF
DNA: TGTGCCAGCAGCACAGGGGGTCCTGAAGCTTTCTTT

size: few
V: TRBV9
D: NA
J: TRBJ2-1
CDR3: CASSPQGASAGHEQFF
DNA: TGTGCCAGCAGCCCCCAAGGGGCTAGCGCCGGTCATGAGCAGTTCTTC

size: NA
V: TRBV28
D: TRBD1
J: TRBJ2-7
CDR3: CASSFRDRARLEQYF
DNA: TGTGCCAGCAGTTTTCGGGACAGGGCCCGCTTGGAGCAGTACTTC

size: NA
V: TRBV5-4
D: TRBD1
J: TRBJ1-1
CDR3: CASTLTGVRTEAFF
DNA: TGTGCCAGCACCCTCACAGGGGTTCGGACTGAAGCTTTCTTT

size: NA
V: TRBV5-8
D: NA
J: TRBJ2-3
CDR3: CASSFQRGDTQYF
DNA: TGTGCCAGCAGCTTTCAACGAGGGGATACGCAGTATTTT